A selection of T cell receptor beta chains follows, all from one sample in a study of shared T cell receptors in the human thymus. Profiled with immunoSEQ multiplex PCR; TCRdb holds only in-frame clones, not every one. The sample carries about 610,000 clones, around nine tenths recorded once. This sample also appeared in a second study, on human thymus T cells.

The sequencing sample was made of thymocytes. The origin of the receptors is a boy younger than two with a congenital heart defect. Both conserved end residues are part of each CDR3. A D gene is named only where the DNA matches it firmly. Part of the rows lack a size; the others show once, few, many or a class for expanded clones.

>TRBV4-1|TRBJ2-7|TRBD2|once
CASSQDPGGSSYEQYF
TGCGCCAGCAGCCAAGATCCGGGAGGGAGCTCCTACGAGCAGTACTTC
>TRBV6-6|TRBJ1-5|TRBD1|-
CASTPLRGHGNQPQHF
TGTGCCAGCACCCCATTGAGGGGGCATGGCAATCAGCCCCAGCATTTT
>TRBV15|TRBJ1-5|-|-
CATSRDPHSNQPQHF
TGTGCCACCAGCAGAGATCCACATAGCAATCAGCCCCAGCATTTT
>TRBV11-2|TRBJ2-7|-|-
CASSSDSYYYEQYF
TGTGCCAGCAGCTCCGACTCTTACTACTACGAGCAGTACTTC
>TRBV11-2|TRBJ2-7|-|once
CASSLAPATGTPAYEQYF
TGTGCCAGCAGCTTAGCCCCTGCCACCGGGACACCAGCCTACGAGCAGTACTTC
>TRBV7-9|TRBJ2-3|-|-
CASSSPGGLIGTDTQYF
TGTGCCAGCAGCTCCCCTGGAGGTCTTATCGGAACGGATACGCAGTATTTT
>TRBV7-2|TRBJ2-4|-|-
CASSPRRGGLAKNIQYF
TGTGCCAGCAGCCCACGCCGTGGGGGGTTAGCCAAAAACATTCAGTACTTC
>TRBV6-1|TRBJ2-5|-|-
CASSEAGGGEETQYF
TGTGCCAGCAGTGAAGCGGGAGGGGGGGAAGAGACCCAGTACTTC
>TRBV7-2|TRBJ2-1|TRBD2|-
CASSPGRSSYNEQFF
TGTGCCAGCAGCCCCGGGAGGAGCTCCTACAATGAGCAGTTCTTC
>TRBV14|TRBJ2-3|TRBD2|once
CASSQARLASPDTQYF
TGTGCCAGCAGCCAAGCCCGACTAGCAAGCCCAGATACGCAGTATTTT
>TRBV30|TRBJ2-4|TRBD2|-
CAWRTSQLIVLAKNIQYF
TGTGCCTGGCGGACTAGCCAACTAATTGTCCTAGCCAAAAACATTCAGTACTTC
>TRBV29-1|TRBJ2-4|TRBD2|-
CSVSPSGVAKNIQYF
TGCAGCGTTTCCCCTAGCGGAGTAGCCAAAAACATTCAGTACTTC
>TRBV6-6|TRBJ1-2|TRBD1|-
CASSYNAGGSYGYTF
TGTGCCAGCAGTTACAACGCAGGGGGTTCGTATGGCTACACCTTC
>TRBV6-1|TRBJ2-1|-|-
CASSEAYPTDNEQFF
TGTGCCAGCAGTGAAGCGTACCCCACTGACAATGAGCAGTTCTTC
>TRBV2|TRBJ2-5|TRBD2|-
CAHPPRGRNQETQYF
TGTGCCCACCCGCCCCGCGGGAGGAACCAAGAGACCCAGTACTTC
>TRBV7-2|TRBJ2-7|TRBD1|-
CASRLRGQASYEQYF
TGTGCCAGCAGGCTACGAGGACAGGCTTCCTACGAGCAGTACTTC
>TRBV4-1|TRBJ1-1|-|-
CASSQGGLGGAEAFF
TGCGCCAGCAGCCAAGGGGGGTTAGGGGGGGCTGAAGCTTTCTTT
>TRBV15|TRBJ2-7|TRBD2|once
CATSRGQRTSGTYEQYF
TGTGCCACCAGCAGAGGTCAAAGGACTAGCGGTACCTACGAGCAGTACTTC
>TRBV28|TRBJ1-5|TRBD1|few
CASSQSRDRGHYSNQPQHF
TGTGCCAGCAGTCAATCCCGGGACAGGGGGCATTATAGCAATCAGCCCCAGCATTTT
>TRBV29-1|TRBJ2-3|-|-
CSGRTDTQYF
TGCAGCGGCAGGACAGATACGCAGTATTTT
>TRBV7-2|TRBJ1-5|-|-
CASSLQRRSVGPQHF
TGTGCCAGCAGCTTACAACGGAGGTCGGTAGGGCCCCAGCATTTT
>TRBV30|TRBJ2-1|TRBD2|-
CAWSIYRLAGDYNEQFF
TGTGCCTGGAGTATTTACCGACTAGCGGGAGACTACAATGAGCAGTTCTTC
>TRBV9|TRBJ2-1|TRBD2|-
CASSAEREGRNDEQFF
TGTGCCAGCAGCGCAGAGCGGGAGGGCCGGAACGATGAGCAGTTCTTC
>TRBV7-8|TRBJ2-3|TRBD1|once
CASSRTGGPTDTQYF
TGTGCCAGCAGCCGGACAGGGGGCCCCACAGATACGCAGTATTTT
>TRBV29-1|TRBJ2-1|TRBD2|-
CSVLGRASYNEQFF
TGCAGCGTTCTCGGGAGGGCGTCCTACAATGAGCAGTTCTTC
>TRBV18|TRBJ2-7|TRBD2|-
CASSYGTSGIGQYF
TGTGCCAGCTCATACGGGACTAGCGGGATCGGGCAGTACTTC
>TRBV4-2|TRBJ2-7|TRBD1|few
CASSQGRGDRRPYEQYF
TGTGCCAGCAGCCAAGGCAGAGGGGACAGACGCCCCTACGAGCAGTACTTC
>TRBV14|TRBJ2-7|TRBD2|-
CASSQDPGGRSPPFRYEQYF
TGTGCCAGCAGCCAAGATCCCGGCGGGAGAAGTCCCCCTTTTCGCTACGAGCAGTACTTC
>TRBV5-6|TRBJ2-3|TRBD2|-
CASSPIPAGESIDTQYF
TGTGCCAGCAGCCCGATCCCAGCGGGAGAGTCCATCGATACGCAGTATTTT